A selection of T cell receptor beta chains follows, all from one sample in a study of T cells expressing NK-cell markers. No DNA is given; TCRdb re-called the 5' RACE reads and lists each CDR3 protein once. The sample's table shows some 390,000 distinct CDR3 sequences. Material: blood T cells: a sorted CD56 or NKG2C T cell subset, CD4+ or CD8+ T cells, or bulk PBMC T cells (not recorded which). Receptor source: a woman aged 45-60 years in good health. Both conserved end residues are part of each CDR3. Fields, in order: V gene, J gene, CDR3 protein.

>TRBV27|TRBJ2-2
CASRQGTDTGELFF
>TRBV7-8|TRBJ2-3
CASSFTFLAGEYTDTQYF
>TRBV6-6|TRBJ2-5
CASITMGWETQYF
>TRBV5-6|TRBJ2-1
CASSLRDRHFEQFF
>TRBV29-1|TRBJ2-2
CSARTGPNTGELFF
>TRBV20-1|TRBJ2-7
CSARGGYEQYF
>TRBV12-3/TRBV12-4|TRBJ2-2
CAGGSYGTVNTGELFF
>TRBV27|TRBJ2-3
CASSFTGTGNGDTQYF
>TRBV6-1|TRBJ1-6
CASSEGESVAIHF
>TRBV28|TRBJ2-3
CASSPRTGYTDTQYF
>TRBV12-3/TRBV12-4|TRBJ2-3
CASSLALSGGSTDTQYF
>TRBV12-3/TRBV12-4|TRBJ2-1
CASSQRTEGLQFF
>TRBV4-2|TRBJ2-3
CASSQGTSRDTQYF